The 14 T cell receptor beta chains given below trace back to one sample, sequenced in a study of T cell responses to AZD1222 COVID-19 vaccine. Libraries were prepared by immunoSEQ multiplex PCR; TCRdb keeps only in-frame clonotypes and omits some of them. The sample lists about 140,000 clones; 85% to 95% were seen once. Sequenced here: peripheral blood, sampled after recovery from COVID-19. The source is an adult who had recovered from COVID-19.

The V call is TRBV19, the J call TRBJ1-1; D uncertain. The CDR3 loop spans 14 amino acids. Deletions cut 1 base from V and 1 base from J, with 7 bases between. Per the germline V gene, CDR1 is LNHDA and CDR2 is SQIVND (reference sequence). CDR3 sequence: CASSIGVQNTEAFF. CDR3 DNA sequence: TGTGCCAGTAGTATAGGGGTTCAGAACACTGAAGCTTTCTTT.

Here the CDR3 reads CASSEWGLAGRRELFF. The CDR3, as DNA: TGTGCCAGCAGTGAATGGGGTCTAGCGGGAAGACGGGAGCTGTTTTTT. This rearrangement joins TRBV2 to TRBJ2-2; TRBD2 matches at 9 bases. The germline V gene encodes CDR1 SNHLY and CDR2 FYNNEI. The CDR3 runs to 16 residues. The V and J ends lost 2 bases and 9 bases, in that order; junction bases with no gene match: 10.

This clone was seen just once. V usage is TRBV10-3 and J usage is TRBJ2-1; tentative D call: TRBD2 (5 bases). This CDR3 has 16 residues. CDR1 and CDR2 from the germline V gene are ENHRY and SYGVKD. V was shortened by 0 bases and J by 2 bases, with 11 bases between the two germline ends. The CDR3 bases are TGTGCCATCAGTGAGTCCGGCGGGTACCCCTACAATGAGCAGTTCTTC. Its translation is CAISESGGYPYNEQFF.

The CDR3 nucleotides read TGCGCCAGCAGCTTGTACGGCCCCAAGCGGGAGGGCCCGGGGGAGCTGTTTTTT. Translation: CASSLYGPKREGPGELFF. The J gene is TRBJ2-2, the V gene TRBV5-1, with 10 bases lining up with TRBD2. This CDR3 comprises 18 residues. Germline CDR1 is SGHRS and CDR2 is YFSETQ. V lost 1 base and J lost 8; bases outside the gene matches: 14.

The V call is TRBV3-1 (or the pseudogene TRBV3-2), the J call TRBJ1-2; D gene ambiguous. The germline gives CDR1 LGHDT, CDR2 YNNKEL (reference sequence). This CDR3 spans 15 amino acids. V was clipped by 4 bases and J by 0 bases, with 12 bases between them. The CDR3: CASSRGPLANYGYTF. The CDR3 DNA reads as TGTGCCAGCAGCCGCGGACCACTAGCTAACTATGGCTACACCTTC.

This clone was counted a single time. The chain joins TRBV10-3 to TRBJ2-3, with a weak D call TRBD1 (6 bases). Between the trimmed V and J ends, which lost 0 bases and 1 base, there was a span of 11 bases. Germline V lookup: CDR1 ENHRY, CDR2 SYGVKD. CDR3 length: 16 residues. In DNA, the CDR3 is TGTGCCATCAGTGAGTCGAGACAGGTTGGCACAGATACGCAGTATTTT. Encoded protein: CAISESRQVGTDTQYF.

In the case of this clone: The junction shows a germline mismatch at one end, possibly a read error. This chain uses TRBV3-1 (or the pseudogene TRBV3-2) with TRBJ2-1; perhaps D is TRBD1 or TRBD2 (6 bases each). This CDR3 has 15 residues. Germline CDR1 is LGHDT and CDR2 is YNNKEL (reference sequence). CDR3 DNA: TGTGCCAGCCGCCACAATTTGGGGGCCGGGGGTGAGCAGTTCTTC. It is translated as CASRHNLGAGGEQFF.

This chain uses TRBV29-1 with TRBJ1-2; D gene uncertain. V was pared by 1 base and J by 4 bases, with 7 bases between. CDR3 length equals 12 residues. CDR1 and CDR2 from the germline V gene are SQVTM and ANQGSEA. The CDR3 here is CSVEAGLYGYTF. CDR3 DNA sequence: TGCAGCGTTGAAGCTGGGCTCTATGGCTACACCTTC.

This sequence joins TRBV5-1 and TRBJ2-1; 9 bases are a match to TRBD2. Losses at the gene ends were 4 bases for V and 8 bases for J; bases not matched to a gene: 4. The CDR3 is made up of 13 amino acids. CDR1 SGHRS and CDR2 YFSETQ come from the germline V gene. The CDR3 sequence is CASSLLAGDEQFF. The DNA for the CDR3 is TGCGCCAGCAGCCTGTTAGCGGGAGATGAGCAGTTCTTC.

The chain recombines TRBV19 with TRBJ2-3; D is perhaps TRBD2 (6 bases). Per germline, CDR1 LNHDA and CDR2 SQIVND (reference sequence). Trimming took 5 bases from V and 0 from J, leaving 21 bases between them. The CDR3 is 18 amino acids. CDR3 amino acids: CASSSQRAPHLSTDTQYF. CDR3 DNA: TGTGCCAGTAGTTCCCAGCGGGCCCCTCACCTCAGCACAGATACGCAGTATTTT.

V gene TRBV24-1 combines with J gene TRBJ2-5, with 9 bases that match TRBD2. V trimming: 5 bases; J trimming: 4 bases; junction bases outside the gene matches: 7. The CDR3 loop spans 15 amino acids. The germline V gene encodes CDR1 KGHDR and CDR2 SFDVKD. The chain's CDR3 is CATSGDSGSAETQYF. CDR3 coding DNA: TGTGCCACCAGTGGGGATAGCGGGAGCGCAGAGACCCAGTACTTC.

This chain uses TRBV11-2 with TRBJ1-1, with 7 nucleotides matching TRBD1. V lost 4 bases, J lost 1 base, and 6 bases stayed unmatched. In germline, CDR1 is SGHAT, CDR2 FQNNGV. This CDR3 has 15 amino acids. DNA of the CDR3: TGTGCCAGCAGCTCCCACAGGGGAACGAACACTGAAGCTTTCTTT. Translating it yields CASSSHRGTNTEAFF.

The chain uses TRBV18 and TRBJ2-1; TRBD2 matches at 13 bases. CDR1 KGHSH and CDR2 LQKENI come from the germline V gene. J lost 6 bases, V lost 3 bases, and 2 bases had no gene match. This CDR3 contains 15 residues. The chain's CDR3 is CASSPGLAGINEQFF. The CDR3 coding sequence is TGTGCCAGCTCACCGGGACTAGCGGGAATCAATGAGCAGTTCTTC.

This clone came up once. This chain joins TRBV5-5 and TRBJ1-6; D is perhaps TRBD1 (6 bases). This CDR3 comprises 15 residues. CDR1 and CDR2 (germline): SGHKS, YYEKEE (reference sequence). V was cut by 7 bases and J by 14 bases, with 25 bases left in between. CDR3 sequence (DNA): TGTGCCAGCCGCGTAGAGGGAGGGGGACCTTACACCCTCCACTTT. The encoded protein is CASRVEGGGPYTLHF.